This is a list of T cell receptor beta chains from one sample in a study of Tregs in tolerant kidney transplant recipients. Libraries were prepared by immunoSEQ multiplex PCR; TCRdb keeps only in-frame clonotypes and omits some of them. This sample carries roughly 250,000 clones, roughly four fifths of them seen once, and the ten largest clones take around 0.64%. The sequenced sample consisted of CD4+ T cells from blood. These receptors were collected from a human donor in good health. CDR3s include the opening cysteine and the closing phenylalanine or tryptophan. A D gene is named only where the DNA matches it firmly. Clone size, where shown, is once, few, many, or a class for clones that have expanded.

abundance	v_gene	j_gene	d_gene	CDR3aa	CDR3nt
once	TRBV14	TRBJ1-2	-	CASSPDSFNYGYTF	TGTGCCAGCAGCCCAGACAGCTTTAACTATGGCTACACCTTC
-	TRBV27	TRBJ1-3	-	CASSPTGLGNTIYF	TGTGCCAGCAGCCCCACAGGGCTTGGAAACACCATATATTTT
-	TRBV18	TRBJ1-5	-	CASSRDSPGSNQPQHF	TGTGCCAGCTCACGAGACTCCCCGGGTAGCAATCAGCCCCAGCATTTT
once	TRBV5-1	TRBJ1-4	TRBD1	CASSELSSGGEKLFF	TGCGCCAGCAGCGAACTCTCGTCAGGGGGGGAAAAACTGTTTTTT
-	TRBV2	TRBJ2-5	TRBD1	CASSRDRGEETQYF	TGTGCCAGCAGTAGGGACAGGGGGGAAGAGACCCAGTACTTC
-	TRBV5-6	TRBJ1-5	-	CASSLMGAVNQPQHF	TGTGCCAGCAGCTTGATGGGGGCGGTCAATCAGCCCCAGCATTTT
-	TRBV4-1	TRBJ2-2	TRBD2	CASSQPSGTNTGELFF	TGCGCCAGCAGCCAGCCTAGCGGGACGAACACCGGGGAGCTGTTTTTT
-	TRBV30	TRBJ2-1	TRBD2	CAWSGKRGPYNEQFF	TGTGCCTGGAGTGGGAAGCGGGGGCCGTACAATGAGCAGTTCTTC
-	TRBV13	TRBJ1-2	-	CASSPLQQINYGYTF	TGTGCCAGCAGCCCGCTCCAACAAATTAACTATGGCTACACCTTC
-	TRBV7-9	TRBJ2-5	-	CASNLLGAGETQYF	TGTGCCAGCAACCTCCTCGGGGCAGGGGAGACCCAGTACTTC
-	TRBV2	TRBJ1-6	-	CASSSQQGNSPLHF	TGTGCCAGCAGTAGTCAACAGGGAAATTCACCCCTCCACTTT
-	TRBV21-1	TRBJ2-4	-	CASSPRRGKNIQYF	TGTGCCAGCAGCCCGCGACGGGGAAAAAACATTCAGTACTTC
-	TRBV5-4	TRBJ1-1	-	CASTPRGGGTEAFF	TGTGCCAGCACCCCCCGGGGAGGAGGAACTGAAGCTTTCTTT
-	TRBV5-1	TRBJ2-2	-	CASSLKSSDTGELFF	TGCGCCAGCAGCTTGAAATCTAGCGACACCGGGGAGCTGTTTTTT
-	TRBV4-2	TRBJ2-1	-	CASSQAGAYNEQFF	TGTGCCAGCAGCCAAGCAGGGGCCTACAATGAGCAGTTCTTC
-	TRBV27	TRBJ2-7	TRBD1	CASSQGRTGGREQYF	TGTGCCAGCAGTCAAGGGAGGACAGGGGGCCGCGAGCAGTACTTC
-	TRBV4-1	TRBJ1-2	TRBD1	CASSQDFGTGLLGYTF	TGCGCCAGCAGCCAAGATTTCGGGACAGGGTTGCTTGGCTACACCTTC
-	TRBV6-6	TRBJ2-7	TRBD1	CASSYSGTGDSYEQYF	TGTGCCAGCAGTTACTCGGGGACAGGGGACTCCTACGAGCAGTACTTC
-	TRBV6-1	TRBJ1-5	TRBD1	CASQGQANQPQHF	TGTGCCAGTCAAGGACAGGCCAATCAGCCCCAGCATTTT
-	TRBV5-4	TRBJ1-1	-	CASSSARVNTEAFF	TGTGCCAGCAGCTCCGCCCGGGTTAACACTGAAGCTTTCTTT
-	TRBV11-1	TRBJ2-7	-	CASSRGYEQYF	TGTGCCAGCAGCCGGGGGTACGAGCAGTACTTC
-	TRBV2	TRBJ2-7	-	CASLWTESSYEQYF	TGTGCCAGTTTATGGACCGAGAGCTCCTACGAGCAGTACTTC
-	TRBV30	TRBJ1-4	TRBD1	CAWSPWDRVGEKLFF	TGTGCCTGGAGTCCTTGGGACAGGGTAGGGGAAAAACTGTTTTTT
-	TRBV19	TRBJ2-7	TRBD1	CASSYGQEPWYEQYF	TGTGCCAGTAGCTACGGACAGGAACCGTGGTACGAGCAGTACTTC
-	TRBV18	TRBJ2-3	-	CASSSPSTDTQYF	TGTGCCAGCTCATCCCCTAGCACAGATACGCAGTATTTT
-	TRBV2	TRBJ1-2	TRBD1	CASRGLQGNYGYTF	TGTGCCAGCAGGGGTCTACAGGGGAACTATGGCTACACCTTC
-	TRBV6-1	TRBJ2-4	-	CATSDQGLAKNIQYF	TGTGCCACTTCGGATCAGGGGCTAGCCAAAAACATTCAGTACTTC
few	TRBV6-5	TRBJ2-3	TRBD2	CASSYSGGRAADTQYF	TGTGCCAGCAGTTACTCCGGCGGGAGGGCCGCAGATACGCAGTATTTT
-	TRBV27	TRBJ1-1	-	CASSLEYLNTEAFF	TGTGCCAGCAGTTTGGAGTACTTGAACACTGAAGCTTTCTTT
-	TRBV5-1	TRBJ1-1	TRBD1	CASSSIYRGMNTEAFF	TGCGCCAGCAGCTCTATCTACAGGGGCATGAACACTGAAGCTTTCTTT
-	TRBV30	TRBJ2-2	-	CASSGTSNTGELFF	TGTGCCTCCTCCGGGACATCGAACACCGGGGAGCTGTTTTTT
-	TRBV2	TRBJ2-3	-	CASSEVTASTDTQYF	TGTGCCAGCAGTGAAGTTACAGCTAGCACAGATACGCAGTATTTT
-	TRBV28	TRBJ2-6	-	CASSYYAGANVLTF	TGTGCCAGCAGCTACTATGCTGGGGCCAACGTCCTGACTTTC
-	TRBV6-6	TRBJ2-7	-	CASSLEGGEQYF	TGTGCCAGCAGCCTGGAAGGGGGTGAGCAGTACTTC
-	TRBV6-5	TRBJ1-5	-	CASRSTTVGYQPQHF	TGTGCCAGCAGATCTACGACAGTTGGGTATCAGCCTCAGCATTTT
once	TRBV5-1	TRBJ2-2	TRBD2	CASSLGLAGGLGELFF	TGCGCCAGCAGCCTGGGACTAGCGGGAGGCTTGGGGGAGCTGTTTTTT
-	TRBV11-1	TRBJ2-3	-	CASSAGSAGDTQYF	TGTGCCAGCAGCGCAGGGTCCGCAGGAGATACGCAGTATTTT
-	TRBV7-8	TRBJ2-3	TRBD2	CASILAGVSDTQYF	TGTGCCAGCATCCTAGCGGGAGTTTCAGATACGCAGTATTTT
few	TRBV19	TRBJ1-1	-	CASTYPGSGNTEAFF	TGTGCCAGTACCTATCCAGGGTCGGGTAACACTGAAGCTTTCTTT
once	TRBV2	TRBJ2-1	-	CASSERVGEQFF	TGTGCCAGCAGTGAACGGGTCGGGGAGCAGTTCTTC
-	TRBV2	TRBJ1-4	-	CASTRDSVGEKLFF	TGTGCCAGCACCAGAGATTCCGTTGGTGAAAAACTGTTTTTT
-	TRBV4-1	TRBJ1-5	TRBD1	CASSPGQGVYGGNQPQHF	TGCGCCAGCAGCCCGGGACAGGGGGTATATGGGGGCAATCAGCCCCAGCATTTT
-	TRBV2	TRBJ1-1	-	CASTIMNTEAFF	TGTGCCAGCACGATAATGAACACTGAAGCTTTCTTT
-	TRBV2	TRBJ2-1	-	CASSESLPESMQFF	TGTGCCAGCAGTGAATCCCTCCCGGAGAGCATGCAGTTCTTC
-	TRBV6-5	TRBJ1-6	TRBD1	CASSYSTGASPLHF	TGTGCCAGCAGTTACTCTACAGGGGCATCACCCCTCCACTTT
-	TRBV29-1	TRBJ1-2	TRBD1	CSVPDRGVYGYTF	TGCAGCGTTCCCGACAGGGGGGTCTATGGCTACACCTTC
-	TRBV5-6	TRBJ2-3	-	CASSLNWGLGTDTQYF	TGTGCCAGCAGCTTGAACTGGGGTCTCGGCACAGATACGCAGTATTTT
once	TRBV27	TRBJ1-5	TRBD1	CASSLLGTGRGQPQHF	TGTGCCAGCAGTTTATTGGGGACAGGGAGAGGTCAGCCCCAGCATTTT
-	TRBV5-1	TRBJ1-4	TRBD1	CASSLGWDRRNEKLFF	TGCGCCAGCAGCTTGGGCTGGGACAGAAGAAATGAAAAACTGTTTTTT
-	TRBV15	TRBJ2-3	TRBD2	CATSRGLAYTDTQYF	TGTGCCACCAGCAGGGGACTAGCCTACACAGATACGCAGTATTTT
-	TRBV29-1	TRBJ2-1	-	CSAGTRTTYNEQFF	TGCAGCGCCGGAACTAGAACAACCTACAATGAGCAGTTCTTC
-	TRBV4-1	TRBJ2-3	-	CASSQEDLYTQYF	TGCGCCAGCAGCCAAGAGGACCTTTATACGCAGTATTTT
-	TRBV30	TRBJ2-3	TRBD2	CAWSIAGGLTDTQYF	TGTGCCTGGAGTATAGCGGGGGGTCTCACAGATACGCAGTATTTT